The 19 T cell receptor beta chains presented below share a single source sample, sequenced in a study of T cells in Graves' hyperthyroidism and ophthalmopathy. Regions amplified from RNA transcripts were the TCR beta CDR3 regions. HTBI primers were used for first-round RT-PCR of the TCR CDR3. TCRdb passed the multiplex PCR reads through MiXCR, listing each CDR3 protein once. The sample holds approximately 530,000 distinct CDR3 sequences, 15% to 20% seen once. Sample: blood. Source of these receptors: a man aged 40-50 years with Graves' ophthalmopathy.

V gene TRBV18 combines with J gene TRBJ2-1; D is possibly TRBD2 (5 bases). Trimming removed 2 bases from V and 11 bases from J, with 22 bases in between. In germline, CDR1 is KGHSH, CDR2 LQKENI. The CDR3 covers 16 residues. Here the CDR3 reads CASSPGSASPGSQQFF. The CDR3 DNA reads as TGTGCCAGCTCACCAGGGTCGGCAAGCCCTGGGAGTCAGCAGTTCTTC.

This clonotype was seen many times. The V call is TRBV12-3 or TRBV12-4, the J call TRBJ2-3; TRBD2 agrees at 9 bases. The V and J ends lost 5 bases and 2 bases, in that order; junction bases with no gene match: 23. The CDR3 length is 21 residues. For the CDR3, the DNA is TGTGCCAGCAGTGGGCTATCCCTGTGGACTAGCGAAGTAATCCCCACAGATACGCAGTATTTT. Translation gives CASSGLSLWTSEVIPTDTQYF.

The chain carries TRBV3-1 and TRBJ1-5, with a weak D call TRBD1 (6 bases). Germline V gene data show CDR1 as LGHDT and CDR2 as YNNKEL (reference sequence). CDR3 length equals 14 residues. V was trimmed by 1 base and J by 6 bases, leaving 10 bases between them. The CDR3 bases are TGTGCCAGCAGCCAAGTGGGGGGCCGTCAGCCCCAGCATTTT. Its protein is CASSQVGGRQPQHF.

This clonotype occurred a few times. The chain carries TRBV20-1 and TRBJ2-5; no definite D call. CDR1 and CDR2 (germline): DFQATT, SNEGSKA (reference sequence). CDR3 length: 14 amino acids. Trimming left V 1 base short and J 1 base short, with 10 bases between. DNA for the CDR3: TGCAGTGCTAGAGTTTTGGTCACCCAAGAGACCCAGTACTTC. The encoded protein is CSARVLVTQETQYF.

This clonotype was found many times. The rearrangement links TRBV2 to TRBJ2-1; D is undetermined. There are 15 residues in the CDR3. Between the trimmed V and J ends, which lost 3 bases and 0 bases, there was a span of 9 bases. Germline assignment: CDR1 SNHLY and CDR2 FYNNEI. DNA for the CDR3: TGTGCCAGCAGTGACCCACTTAGCTCCTACAATGAGCAGTTCTTC. It codes for CASSDPLSSYNEQFF.

The CDR3 spells CASSLGDRPKEQYF. In DNA form, the CDR3 reads TGCGCCAGCAGCTTGGGAGACAGACCCAAGGAGCAGTACTTC. The V and J genes are TRBV5-1 and TRBJ2-7, with D perhaps TRBD1 (5 bases). The germline gives CDR1 SGHRS, CDR2 YFSETQ. V was shortened by 0 bases and J by 7 bases, with 14 bases between the two germline ends. The CDR3 sequence is 14 residues long.

This clonotype is a singleton in its sample. This chain connects TRBV19 to TRBJ2-1; 7 positions match TRBD2. The V gene end was trimmed by 8 bases and the J gene end by 0 bases; junction bases not matched to a gene: 7. This CDR3 has 15 amino acids. CDR1 and CDR2 from the germline V gene are LNHDA and SQIVND (reference sequence). The CDR3 is CASGEAGNSYNEQFF. In nucleotides, the CDR3 is TGTGCCAGTGGGGAAGCGGGAAACTCCTACAATGAGCAGTTCTTC.

This clonotype came up many times. This sequence joins TRBV12-3 or TRBV12-4 and TRBJ1-5; the D gene is possibly TRBD1 (6 bases). The CDR3 has 19 residues. With 6 bases removed from V and 0 bases from J, the gap between germline ends came to 24 bases. The CDR3 loop reads CASSPSLGATSYSNQPQHF. The CDR3 DNA follows: TGTGCCAGCAGCCCCTCTCTGGGGGCCACTTCCTATAGCAATCAGCCCCAGCATTTT.

This clonotype was observed many times. V gene TRBV12-3 or TRBV12-4 combines with J gene TRBJ2-5; perhaps D is TRBD1 or TRBD2 (6 bases each). Trimming removed 2 bases at V and 5 bases at J, with 18 bases between. The CDR3 length is 16 residues. Written as DNA, the CDR3 is TGTGCCAGCAGTTTAAGTACGGGCGGAGGGGGGGAGACCCAGTACTTC. This sequence encodes CASSLSTGGGGETQYF.

This clonotype has at least ten counts. The rearrangement links TRBV20-1 to TRBJ2-5; 7 nucleotides agree with TRBD2. V lost 0 bases and J lost 1; bases outside the gene matches: 2. This CDR3 has 14 amino acids. From germline, CDR1 is DFQATT and CDR2 SNEGSKA (reference sequence). The CDR3 nucleotides read TGCAGTGCTAGAGAGGCTAGCGGCCAAGAGACCCAGTACTTC. Translation gives CSAREASGQETQYF.

V is TRBV6-5 and J is TRBJ2-3, with D possibly being TRBD2 (5 bases). The CDR3 loop spans 15 amino acids. Trimming shortened V by 2 bases and J by 0 bases, and 9 bases separated the two germline ends. Germline V gene data show CDR1 as MNHEY and CDR2 as SVGAGI. DNA for the CDR3: TGTGCCAGCAGTTACCGGGGTCTCAGCACAGATACGCAGTATTTT. This encodes CASSYRGLSTDTQYF.

The chain employs TRBV6-2 or TRBV6-3 and TRBJ2-1; D gene uncertain. The germline V gene has CDR1 MNHEY and CDR2 SVGEGT. The CDR3 covers 13 residues. V lost 7 bases and J 3 bases, leaving 10 bases between the germline ends. CDR3 amino acids: CASNRAYYNEQFF. The CDR3 DNA is TGTGCCAGCAACCGGGCCTACTACAATGAGCAGTTCTTC.

This clonotype was observed at least ten times. The chain is built from TRBV28 and TRBJ2-7; D not resolved. Germline CDR1 MDHEN, CDR2 SYDVKM. The CDR3 runs to 11 residues. Trimming shortened V by 4 bases and J by 6 bases, and 7 bases separated the two germline ends. The CDR3 sequence is CASSYNVEQYF. The CDR3 nucleotides read TGTGCCAGCAGTTATAATGTCGAGCAGTACTTC. The variable domain in full, completed from reference TRBV28 and TRBJ2-7, reads DVKVTQSSRYLVKRTGEKVFLECVQDMDHENMFWYRQDPGLGLRLIYFSYDVKMKEKGDIPEGYSVSREKKERFSLILESASTNQTSMYLCASSYNVEQYFGPGTRLTVT.

The V call is TRBV12-3 or TRBV12-4, the J call TRBJ1-4; D call uncertain. The CDR3 spans 15 residues. V gave up 7 bases and J gave up 0 bases, with 12 bases separating them. CDR3 sequence (DNA): TGTGCCAGCACCCCTGACACTGCAACTAATGAAAAACTGTTTTTT. Protein sequence: CASTPDTATNEKLFF.

This clonotype has a handful of counts. The V gene is TRBV5-1, the J gene TRBJ2-7, with 9 nucleotides matching TRBD1. The CDR3 consists of 16 residues. The germline CDR1 and CDR2 sequences are SGHRS and YFSETQ. V lost 3 bases, J lost 2 bases, and 9 bases stayed unmatched. CDR3: CASSSGLQGATYEQYF. CDR3 nucleotides: TGCGCCAGCAGCTCCGGACTACAGGGGGCTACCTACGAGCAGTACTTC.

This clonotype has ten or more counts. The chain joins TRBV19 to TRBJ1-5; maybe TRBD1 (6 bases). The CDR3 extends over 15 amino acids. Germline CDR1 LNHDA, CDR2 SQIVND (reference sequence). The V end lost 7 bases, the J end lost 1 base, and 14 bases lay between the germline ends. CDR3 sequence reads: CASTRGGRSNQPQHF. In nucleotides, the CDR3 is TGTGCCAGTACTAGGGGGGGCAGGAGCAATCAGCCCCAGCATTTT.

This clonotype showed up many times. CDR3 sequence (DNA): TGTGCCAGCAGTTTAGTGGGGGGCTTATCCACAGATACGCAGTATTTT. Translated, it gives CASSLVGGLSTDTQYF. The V call is TRBV27, the J call TRBJ2-3; either TRBD1 or TRBD2 may fit D (6 bases each). Trimming left V 2 bases short and J 2 bases short, with 14 bases between. CDR3 size: 16 residues. Looked up from germline, CDR1 is MNHEY and CDR2 is SMNVEV (reference sequence).

This clonotype was picked up a small number of times. The rearrangement joins TRBV30 to TRBJ1-2, with D tentatively TRBD1 (6 bases). The CDR3 consists of 11 residues. Germline values: CDR1 GTSNPN, CDR2 SVGIG (reference sequence). Trimming removed 3 bases at V and 8 bases at J, with 10 bases between. The CDR3 protein is CAWRGGRGYTF. CDR3 nucleotide sequence: TGTGCCTGGAGAGGGGGGCGAGGCTACACCTTC.

This clonotype has a handful of counts. V and J are TRBV3-1 and TRBJ2-5; D is unclear. Trimming took 0 bases from V and 6 from J, leaving 17 bases between them. CDR1 and CDR2 from the germline V gene are LGHDT and YNNKEL (reference sequence). This CDR3 is built from 16 residues. The CDR3 nucleotides read TGTGCCAGCAGCCAAGATCTAGGCCCAGGTGGGAAGACCCAGTACTTC. Translated: CASSQDLGPGGKTQYF.